The following is a T cell receptor (beta chain) sequence with its context. The target of this receptor is not known. No much larger clone is present one base from it, and per-base qualities are unavailable. The data stem from a study of Tregs in tolerant kidney transplant recipients (dated by TCRdb to about 2019). Regarding the study in general: Transplants used related donors with nonmyeloablative bone marrow transplantation; mixed chimerism was transient in the human trials. The study applied TCRbeta sequencing to find donor-specific regulatory T cells before combined kidney and bone marrow transplantation and then followed those same cells after transplant. Findings and caveats that apply to the study as a whole: In tolerant patients, donor-specific Tregs expanded more than Tregs overall, which suggests antigen-driven rather than nonspecific expansion. PCR primers changed over time for some patients, so nucleotide-level comparison across those patients' samples was not possible. Because the study included only a small number of patients, the results must be confirmed in larger populations and under other immunosuppression protocols. Biological reproducibility was not directly addressed, though technical replication error appeared minimal. The most biologically relevant and donor-specific TCRbeta repertoire appeared to be identified by expanding Tregs with activated donor B cells.

Its CDR3 holds 16 amino acids, cysteine through phenylalanine. Solely the CDR3 DNA is kept, with 48 bases framed from the first base. CDR1 and CDR2 are read off the germline V gene as SGHVS and FNYEAQ. The germline V end is reduced by 4 bases and the J end by 0 bases; junction bases left unmatched: 7. This specimen's time point label, per the study, means: blood sample drawn before combined kidney and bone marrow transplant. Thawed PBMCs were FACS-sorted into unstimulated Tregs (CD4+CD25+CD127-), CD4+ non-Tregs (CD4+CD25-), CD4 cells and CD8 cells. The patients were a few recipients of combined kidney and bone marrow transplants from the ITN036ST trial, and samples were available only from these trial subjects. Healthy control blood was processed to PBMCs with a Ficoll density gradient and then cryopreserved, whereas patient PBMCs were collected both before and after transplant. Genomic DNA was extracted from sorted cells with the QIAGEN DNeasy Blood and Tissue Kit for TCRbeta CDR3 sequencing. High-throughput TCRbeta CDR3 sequencing was carried out commercially through immunoSEQ, with PCR amplification with bias correction and internal controls included. Turning to the authors' computational methods: A unique productive TCRbeta sequence was defined by the CDR3 nucleotide sequence when primers matched, and otherwise by the CDR3 amino acid sequence together with the Vbeta and Jbeta genes. As a correction for sorting error, sequences shared between sorted populations at a frequency ratio of 2:1 or less were discarded, and the remaining shared sequences were assigned to the higher population. A sequence was defined as donor-reactive if the sequence was expanded at least 5-fold in CFSE-low cells compared with unstimulated cells and had a frequency of at least 0.01% in CFSE-low cells. Repertoire divergence was quantified by Jensen-Shannon divergence calculated from the top 100 TCRbeta sequences ranked by frequency. For samples with multiple sequencing runs, sorting error was corrected in each run separately before the runs were combined. TCRdb re-hosts the immuneACCESS table, in-frame sequences only. Its copies lack some clones; in the studies checked, an unresolved V gene accounts for under half of them, and the cause for the rest is not known. Clone size and the V and J calls come from that table; the DNA yielded D and trimming. The sample records about 66,000 clones, approximately 92% of which are singletons. Clones ranked in the top ten supply about a tenth of the sample.

The material was CD8+ T cells from blood, obtained before the transplant. This receptor chain uses TRBV7-6 and TRBJ2-7; TRBD2 lines up with 9 middle nucleotides. The TCR was taken from a human donor who received a combined kidney and bone marrow transplant. The nucleotide sequence is TGTGCCAGCAGCTCTATGACTAGCGGTTACTCCTACGAGCAGTACTTC. The encoded protein is CASSSMTSGYSYEQYF. Joined to the reference TRBV7-6 and TRBJ2-7 proteins, this CDR3 gives the full variable domain: GAGVSQSPRYKVTKRGQDVALRCDPISGHVSLYWYRQALGQGPEFLTYFNYEAQQDKSGLPNDRFSAERPEGSISTLTIQRTEQRDSAMYRCASSSMTSGYSYEQYFGPGTRLTVT.